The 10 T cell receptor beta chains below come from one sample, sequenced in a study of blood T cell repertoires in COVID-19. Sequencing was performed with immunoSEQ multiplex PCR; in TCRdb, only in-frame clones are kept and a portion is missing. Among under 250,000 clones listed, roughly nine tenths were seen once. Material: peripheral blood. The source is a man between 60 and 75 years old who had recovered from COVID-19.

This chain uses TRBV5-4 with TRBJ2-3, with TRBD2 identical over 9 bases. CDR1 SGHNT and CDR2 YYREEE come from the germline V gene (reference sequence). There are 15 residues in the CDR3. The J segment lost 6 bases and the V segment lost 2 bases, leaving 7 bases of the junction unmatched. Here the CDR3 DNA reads TGTGCCAGCAGCTTATTTATAGCGGGGGCGGATACGCAGTATTTT. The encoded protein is CASSLFIAGADTQYF. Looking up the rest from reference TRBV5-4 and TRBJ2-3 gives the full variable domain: ETGVTQSPTHLIKTRGQQVTLRCSSQSGHNTVSWYQQALGQGPQFIFQYYREEENGRGNFPPRFSGLQFPNYSSELNVNALELDDSALYLCASSLFIAGADTQYFGPGTRLTVL.

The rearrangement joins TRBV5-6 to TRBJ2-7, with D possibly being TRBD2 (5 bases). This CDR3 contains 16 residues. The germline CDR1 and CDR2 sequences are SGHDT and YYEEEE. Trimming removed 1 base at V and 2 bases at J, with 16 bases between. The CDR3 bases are TGTGCCAGCAGCTTGACGGGCCTCGAGGGTCCCTACGAGCAGTACTTC. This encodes CASSLTGLEGPYEQYF.

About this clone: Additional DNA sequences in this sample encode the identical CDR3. CDR3 residues: CASSPTGNEQFF. Here the CDR3 DNA reads TGCGCCAGCAGCCCGACAGGGAACGAGCAGTTCTTC. The gene calls are TRBV4-1 and TRBJ2-1, with 7 positions matching TRBD1. CDR1 is MGHRA, CDR2 YSYEKL, per germline. The J segment lost 10 bases and the V segment lost 4 bases, leaving 4 bases of the junction unmatched. This CDR3 has 12 residues.

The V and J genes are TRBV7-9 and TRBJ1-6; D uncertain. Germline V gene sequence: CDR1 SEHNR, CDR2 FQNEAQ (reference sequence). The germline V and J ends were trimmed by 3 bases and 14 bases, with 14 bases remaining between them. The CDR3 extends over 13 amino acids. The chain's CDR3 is CASSLDGGLSLHF. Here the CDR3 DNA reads TGTGCCAGCAGCTTGGACGGTGGACTTTCCCTCCACTTT.

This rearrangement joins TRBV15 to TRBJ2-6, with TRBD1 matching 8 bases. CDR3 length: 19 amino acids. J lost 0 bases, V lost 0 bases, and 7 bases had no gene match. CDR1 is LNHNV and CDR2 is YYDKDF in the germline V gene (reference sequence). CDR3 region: CATSRDLPGQGSGANVLTF. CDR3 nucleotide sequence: TGTGCCACCAGCAGAGACCTCCCCGGACAGGGCTCTGGGGCCAACGTCCTGACTTTC.

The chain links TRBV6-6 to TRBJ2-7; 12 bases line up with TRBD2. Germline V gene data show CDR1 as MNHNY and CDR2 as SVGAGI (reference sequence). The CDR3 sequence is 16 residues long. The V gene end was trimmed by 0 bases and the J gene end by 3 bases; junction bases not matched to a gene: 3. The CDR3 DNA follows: TGTGCCAGCAGTTACTCTGAACTAGCGGGAGGCTACGAGCAGTACTTC. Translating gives CASSYSELAGGYEQYF.

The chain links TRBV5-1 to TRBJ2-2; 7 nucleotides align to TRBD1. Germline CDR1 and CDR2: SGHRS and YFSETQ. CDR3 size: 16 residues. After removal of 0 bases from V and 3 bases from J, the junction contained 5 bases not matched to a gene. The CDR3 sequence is CASSLVRQGYTGELFF. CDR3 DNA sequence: TGCGCCAGCAGCTTGGTTCGACAGGGATACACCGGGGAGCTGTTTTTT.

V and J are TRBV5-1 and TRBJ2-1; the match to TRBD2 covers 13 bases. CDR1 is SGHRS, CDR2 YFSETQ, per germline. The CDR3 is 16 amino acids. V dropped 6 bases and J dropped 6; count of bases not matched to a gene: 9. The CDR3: CASTPLGLAGVNEQFF. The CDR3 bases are TGCGCCAGCACCCCTTTAGGACTAGCGGGAGTCAATGAGCAGTTCTTC.

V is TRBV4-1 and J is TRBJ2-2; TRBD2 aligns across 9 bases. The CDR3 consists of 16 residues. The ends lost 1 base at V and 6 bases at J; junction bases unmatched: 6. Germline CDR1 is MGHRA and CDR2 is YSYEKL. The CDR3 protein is CASSQGSGGRPGELFF. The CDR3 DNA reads TGCGCCAGCAGCCAAGGTAGCGGGGGTCGCCCCGGGGAGCTGTTTTTT.

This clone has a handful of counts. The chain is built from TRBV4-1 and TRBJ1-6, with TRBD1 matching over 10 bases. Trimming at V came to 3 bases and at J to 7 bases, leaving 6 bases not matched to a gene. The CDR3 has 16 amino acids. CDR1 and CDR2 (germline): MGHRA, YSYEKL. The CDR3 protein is CASSHAPGQGNSPLHF. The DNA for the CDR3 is TGCGCCAGCAGCCATGCTCCGGGACAGGGGAATTCACCCCTCCACTTT.